This T cell receptor (beta chain) derives from a study of T cell repertoires in cytomegalovirus infection (dated by TCRdb to about 2019). With regard to the full study: The HLA type of each donor mattered for the analysis, because public TCR beta signatures pointed to carriage of CMV infection along with the matching HLA type. Broad study findings and their caveats: In both this cohort and an independent approximately 400-donor cohort, the cumulative frequency of public TCR beta family members distinguished carriers of CMV infection plus the relevant HLA type. The ex vivo response was dominated by HLA-C-restricted CMV-specific TCR beta clonotypes, which also provided the single most frequent clonotype in two of eight donors.

CDR1 LNHDA and CDR2 SQIVND are derived from the germline V gene (reference sequence). Trimming removed 2 bases from V and 0 bases from J, leaving 7 bases between the germline ends. The cysteine opens and the phenylalanine closes a CDR3 of 14 amino acids. The DNA shown is the 42-base CDR3, in frame from base 1. On this clonotype: Its binding antigen is unknown. There are no base qualities to consult, and no much larger clone falls within one base.

Sequenced on an Illumina HiSeq 1500. In TCRdb, the public reads were trimmed at Q25 with fastp and aligned with MiXCR, with productive beta chains retained. Duplicate CDR3 protein sequences are folded into a single record with the most common DNA and genes. Across this sample there are 290,000 or so distinct CDR3 sequences, with over 20% seen only once. The ten largest clones capture approximately 13% of the sample. This receptor was identified in a human donor in good health (CMV status not recorded). Some clones in this sample may be carry-over from other donors' samples. The chain was built from TRBV19 and TRBJ1-1; no D segment can be confidently identified. The sample was PBMCs. The CDR3 region has the sequence CASSISGLNTEAFF. The base sequence is TGTGCCAGTAGTATAAGCGGCCTGAACACTGAAGCTTTCTTT.